A single sample gave rise to the 23 T cell receptor beta chains below, sequenced in a study of blood T cell repertoires in COVID-19. Libraries were prepared by immunoSEQ multiplex PCR; TCRdb keeps only in-frame clonotypes and omits some of them. The table shows about 140,000 clones, with over 75% occurring only once. Sequenced sample: peripheral blood. The receptor source for this set is a man aged 60 to 69 with active or convalescent COVID-19.

This chain uses TRBV28 with TRBJ2-7, with D perhaps TRBD1 (6 bases). The V gene's germline CDR1 is MDHEN and CDR2 SYDVKM. The CDR3 has 14 residues. Trimming cost V 2 bases and J 4 bases, with 12 bases left between them. CDR3 protein: CASSLTQQGYEQYF. CDR3 DNA sequence: TGTGCCAGCAGTTTAACCCAACAGGGTTACGAGCAGTACTTC. Looking up the rest from reference TRBV28 and TRBJ2-7 gives the full variable domain: DVKVTQSSRYLVKRTGEKVFLECVQDMDHENMFWYRQDPGLGLRLIYFSYDVKMKEKGDIPEGYSVSREKKERFSLILESASTNQTSMYLCASSLTQQGYEQYFGPGTRLTVT.

The chain couples TRBV19 to TRBJ1-2; D remains ambiguous. V shed 5 bases and J shed 3 bases, with 7 bases lying between them. This CDR3 has 12 amino acids. Germline values: CDR1 LNHDA, CDR2 SQIVND (reference sequence). For the CDR3, the DNA is TGTGCCAGTAGTTCGGGGTACTATGGCTACACCTTC. Residues: CASSSGYYGYTF.

The genes are TRBV29-1 and TRBJ2-5, with TRBD1 as a possible D gene (5 bases). Germline V gene lookup returns CDR1 SQVTM and CDR2 ANQGSEA. V was shortened by 7 bases and J by 5 bases, with 20 bases between the two germline ends. The CDR3 consists of 14 residues. CDR3 loop: CSEKRPGYGETQYF. In DNA form, the CDR3 reads TGCAGCGAAAAACGACCAGGGTACGGTGAGACCCAGTACTTC.

The chain employs TRBV28 and TRBJ1-2, with 11 bases identical to TRBD1. The CDR3 covers 16 residues. V shed 2 bases and J 0 bases; nucleotides not matched to a gene: 2. CDR1 is MDHEN and CDR2 is SYDVKM in the germline V gene. CDR3 protein: CASSLGTGGSNYGYTF. The CDR3 DNA is TGTGCCAGCAGTTTAGGGACAGGGGGGTCTAACTATGGCTACACCTTC.

The CDR3 bases are TGTGCCAGTAGTCGTCCCCCGACAGAGCAGCCCCAGCATTTT. Its protein is CASSRPPTEQPQHF. This chain connects TRBV19 to TRBJ1-5; D is possibly TRBD1 (5 bases). V lost 5 bases to trimming and J lost 7 bases, with 15 bases between them. Germline CDR1 and CDR2: LNHDA and SQIVND (reference sequence). The CDR3 covers 14 residues.

The chain has TRBV24-1 and TRBJ2-7; perhaps TRBD2 as D (5 bases). Germline V gives CDR1 KGHDR, CDR2 SFDVKD. With 4 bases removed from V and 1 base from J, the gap between germline ends came to 13 bases. The CDR3 extends over 15 amino acids. This chain's CDR3 is CATSDTERPSYEQYF. DNA for the CDR3: TGTGCCACCAGTGACACCGAGCGGCCGTCCTACGAGCAGTACTTC.

This clone came up once. The chain links TRBV28 to TRBJ2-7; 11 nucleotides match TRBD2. Germline assignment: CDR1 MDHEN and CDR2 SYDVKM. This CDR3 is 14 amino acids long. After removal of 6 bases from V and 3 bases from J, the junction contained 4 bases not matched to a gene. The CDR3 reads CASRDSGRVYEQYF. In nucleotides, the CDR3 is TGTGCCAGCAGGGATAGCGGGAGGGTCTACGAGCAGTACTTC.

This sequence joins TRBV10-2 and TRBJ1-5, with a tentative D call TRBD1 (5 bases). The germline CDR1 and CDR2 sequences are WSHSY and SAAADI. With 6 bases removed from V and 5 bases from J, the gap between germline ends came to 11 bases. This CDR3 has 13 residues. As DNA, the CDR3 is TGCGCCAGCAGGGGAGGGGAGTATCAGCCCCAGCATTTT. It translates to CASRGGEYQPQHF.

The chain is built from TRBV4-1 and TRBJ1-2, with 11 nucleotides matching TRBD1. The CDR3 spans 16 residues. V gave up 0 bases and J gave up 8 bases; unmatched junction bases: 8. Germline V lookup: CDR1 MGHRA, CDR2 YSYEKL. The CDR3 spells CASSQDRGQGARGYTF. CDR3 nucleotides: TGCGCCAGCAGCCAAGATCGAGGACAGGGGGCGCGAGGCTACACCTTC.

V and J are TRBV27 and TRBJ2-1; D gene ambiguous. There are 12 residues in the CDR3. V was trimmed by 3 bases and J by 9 bases, leaving 9 bases between them. CDR1 and CDR2 from the germline V gene are MNHEY and SMNVEV (reference sequence). CDR3 residues: CASSFLLGEQFF. CDR3 DNA: TGTGCCAGCAGTTTTCTTCTAGGTGAGCAGTTCTTC.

The genes are TRBV19 and TRBJ2-7; D remains ambiguous. Germline CDR1 and CDR2: LNHDA and SQIVND (reference sequence). The V and J ends lost 2 bases and 2 bases respectively, with 10 bases between them. The CDR3 consists of 14 residues. This CDR3 reads CASSIQEGTYEQYF. The CDR3 DNA sequence: TGTGCCAGTAGTATACAGGAAGGTACCTACGAGCAGTACTTC.

CDR3 sequence: CASSYTYLTSAGELFF. The CDR3, as DNA: TGTGCCAGCAGTTACACCTATTTAACTAGCGCCGGGGAGCTGTTTTTT. This chain connects TRBV6-2 or TRBV6-3 to TRBJ2-2; 7 bases agree with TRBD2. J gave up 6 bases and V 2 bases, and 9 bases lay outside the gene matches. The CDR3 has 16 residues. In germline, CDR1 is MNHEY, CDR2 SVGEGT.

The chain recombines TRBV28 with TRBJ1-4; weak D call: TRBD1 (6 bases). Trimming pared 3 bases from V and 4 bases from J, leaving 15 bases between. The CDR3 contains 16 residues. The germline V gene encodes CDR1 MDHEN and CDR2 SYDVKM. CDR3 loop: CASSFGAKGVNEKLFF. The CDR3 DNA follows: TGTGCCAGCAGTTTCGGGGCGAAGGGGGTTAATGAAAAACTGTTTTTT.

The chain has TRBV4-3 and TRBJ2-3; TRBD2 aligns across 8 bases. J lost 4 bases, V lost 0 bases, and 0 bases had no gene match. Germline V gives CDR1 LGHNA, CDR2 YSLEER. This CDR3 spans 14 amino acids. CDR3 bases: TGCGCCAGCAGCCAAGAACTAGCGGCAGATACGCAGTATTTT. This gives the protein CASSQELAADTQYF.

The chain joins TRBV19 to TRBJ2-2, with 7 nucleotides matching TRBD1. The CDR3 loop spans 15 amino acids. Germline CDR1 and CDR2: LNHDA and SQIVND (reference sequence). V gave up 0 bases and J gave up 5 bases; unmatched junction bases: 3. The CDR3 DNA reads as TGTGCCAGTAGTATAGACAACAGGGGTACCGGGGAGCTGTTTTTT. Protein product: CASSIDNRGTGELFF. Together with reference TRBV19 and TRBJ2-2, the CDR3 gives the full variable domain: DGGITQSPKYLFRKEGQNVTLSCEQNLNHDAMYWYRQDPGQGLRLIYYSQIVNDFQKGDIAEGYSVSREKKESFPLTVTSAQKNPTAFYLCASSIDNRGTGELFFGEGSRLTVL.

This chain connects TRBV12-3 or TRBV12-4 to TRBJ2-3; no clear D. The ends were cut back, 7 bases at V and 6 bases at J, with 14 bases in the middle. CDR3 size: 13 residues. CDR3 DNA: TGTGCCAGCACCCTGGGTAGCAGCGATACGCAGTATTTT. Protein: CASTLGSSDTQYF.

This clone was seen a single time. This rearrangement joins TRBV9 to TRBJ2-1; 10 nucleotides match TRBD2. The CDR3 is 16 residues long. J gave up 4 bases and V 4 bases, and 8 bases lay outside the gene matches. Germline V gives CDR1 SGDLS, CDR2 YYNGEE. Here the CDR3 DNA reads TGTGCCAGCAGCCCGCTAACTAGCGGGACTTACAATGAGCAGTTCTTC. This encodes CASSPLTSGTYNEQFF.

CDR3 protein: CASSLMSSYQETQYF. The CDR3 coding sequence is TGCGCCAGCAGCTTGATGAGTTCGTACCAAGAGACCCAGTACTTC. V gene TRBV5-1 combines with J gene TRBJ2-5, with unresolved D. V was trimmed by 1 base and J by 0 bases, leaving 10 bases between them. The CDR3 has 15 amino acids. Germline V gene data show CDR1 as SGHRS and CDR2 as YFSETQ. The complete variable domain, with remaining parts taken from reference TRBV5-1 and TRBJ2-5, reads KAGVTQTPRYLIKTRGQQVTLSCSPISGHRSVSWYQQTPGQGLQFLFEYFSETQRNKGNFPGRFSGRQFSNSRSEMNVSTLELGDSALYLCASSLMSSYQETQYFGPGTRLLVL.

CDR3 bases: TGTGCCAGCAGTGAAGCAACAACCGGAGCCCGGGGCTACACCTTC. It translates to CASSEATTGARGYTF. J is TRBJ1-2 and V is TRBV6-1; D is undetermined. The germline V and J ends were trimmed by 0 bases and 8 bases, with 16 bases remaining between them. CDR1 is MNHNS, CDR2 SASEGT, per germline. The CDR3 sequence is 15 residues long.

The chain uses TRBV9 and TRBJ2-1; a weak D match, TRBD2 (6 bases). The CDR3 is made up of 15 amino acids. V gave up 3 bases and J gave up 0 bases, with 10 bases separating them. Looked up from germline, CDR1 is SGDLS and CDR2 is YYNGEE. The CDR3: CASSDGGGSYNEQFF. CDR3 nucleotide sequence: TGTGCCAGCAGCGACGGGGGTGGCTCCTACAATGAGCAGTTCTTC.

The CDR3 region is CATRGQGKTGELFF. Written as DNA, the CDR3 is TGTGCCACCAGGGGACAGGGCAAAACCGGGGAGCTGTTTTTT. The chain joins TRBV24-1 to TRBJ2-2; TRBD1 matches at 9 bases. V lost 7 bases and J lost 5; bases outside the gene matches: 4. Germline CDR1 reads KGHDR; CDR2 reads SFDVKD. This CDR3 has 14 amino acids.

V and J are TRBV4-2 and TRBJ1-2; TRBD1 agrees at 9 bases. The CDR3 is 17 residues long. Germline CDR1 LGHNA, CDR2 YNFKEQ. V trimming: 2 bases; J trimming: 0 bases; junction bases outside the gene matches: 7. In DNA form, the CDR3 reads TGTGCCAGCAGCCAAAGCCTTCGGGACAGGGCTAACTATGGCTACACCTTC. Amino acids: CASSQSLRDRANYGYTF.

This clone was recorded only once. The chain couples TRBV19 to TRBJ1-1, with TRBD1 as a possible D gene (5 bases). The CDR3 spans 14 residues. Trimming shortened V by 3 bases and J by 1 base, and 9 bases separated the two germline ends. The germline V gene has CDR1 LNHDA and CDR2 SQIVND (reference sequence). The CDR3 DNA is TGTGCCAGTAGTATCCAGACAGAGAACACTGAAGCTTTCTTT. Its translation: CASSIQTENTEAFF.